This entry is about one T cell receptor beta chain. Its antigen is currently unknown. The CDR3 spans 15 residues. Trimming removed 4 bases from V and 4 bases from J; junction bases left unmatched: 6. The germline V gene encodes CDR1 SGDLS and CDR2 YYNGEE. The data derive from a study of CD8+ T cells in alopecia areata. General study points: Higher clonality and more expanded CD8+ clones appeared in lesional than normal scalp.

Obtained from alopecia areata patients were lesional scalp punch biopsies along with peripheral blood. RNA, once extracted, was reverse transcribed into cDNA for use as the sequencing template. The data were produced by immunoSEQ multiplex PCR, yet TCRdb's version contains in-frame clones alone and is incomplete. The sample includes 90,000 to 130,000 clones, 55% to 60% of them seen just once. The V gene is TRBV9, the J gene TRBJ1-2; the match to TRBD1 covers 11 bases. The sample comprised NKG2D-low CD8+ T cells sorted from blood. The receptor was derived from a human donor with alopecia areata. CDR3 sequence: CASSPGTGGSYGYTF. Written as DNA, the CDR3 is TGTGCCAGCAGCCCCGGGACAGGGGGTAGCTATGGCTACACCTTC.